This T cell receptor beta chain appears in the sequencing data of a study of blood T cell repertoires in COVID-19. Repertoires were generated with immunoSEQ multiplex PCR, while TCRdb's copy carries only in-frame clones and drops some. Of under 65,000 clones listed, about 90% are singletons. Germline V lookup: CDR1 GTSNPN, CDR2 SVGIG (reference sequence). Trimming removed 2 bases from V and 2 bases from J; junction bases left unmatched: 6. The CDR3 contains 14 residues. The J gene is TRBJ2-7, the V gene TRBV30; 7 positions agree with TRBD1. This clonotype was sampled from a man older than 75 in a cohort sampled during active COVID-19. Sequencing used peripheral blood. The CDR3 reads CAWSPQGVTYEQYF. In DNA, the CDR3 is TGTGCCTGGAGTCCCCAGGGGGTAACCTACGAGCAGTACTTC.